This is a list of T cell receptor beta chains from one sample in a study of T cell responses to AZD1222 COVID-19 vaccine. Clones were read by immunoSEQ multiplex PCR, and TCRdb kept only the in-frame ones, dropping some. The sample comprises about 110,000 clones, roughly 90% of which are singletons, and about 7% rests with the top ten. The sample in question was peripheral blood, obtained on day 0 of AZD1222 vaccination. The origin of the receptors is an adult in good health. The CDR3 runs from the conserved cysteine through the conserved F or W. The D gene is left open where the match is weak. Part of the rows lack a size; the others show once, few, many or a class for expanded clones.

V gene,J gene,D gene,clone size,CDR3 DNA,CDR3 protein
TRBV28,TRBJ2-7,TRBD1,-,TGTGCCAGCAGCCCCGTGGGACAGCTCTCCTACGAGCAGTACTTC,CASSPVGQLSYEQYF
TRBV19,TRBJ2-7,TRBD1,-,TGTGCCAGTAGTGCCGGACAGGCCTCGAGCTCCTACGAGCAGTACTTC,CASSAGQASSSYEQYF
TRBV19,TRBJ1-5,TRBD1,once,TGTGCCAGTAGTTCGGACAGGGGGATTAGGCAGCCCCAGCATTTT,CASSSDRGIRQPQHF
TRBV14,TRBJ2-1,-,-,TGTGCCAGCAGCCAAGATTGGGCGATGAGCTCCTACAATGAGCAGTTCTTC,CASSQDWAMSSYNEQFF
TRBV4-1,TRBJ2-7,TRBD2,few,TGCGCCAGCAGCCAGGGAGGACTAGCCTTTGGGCAGTACTTC,CASSQGGLAFGQYF
TRBV6-4,TRBJ2-3,TRBD2,-,TGTGCCAGCAGCTCCGGGACTAGCGCTAGCACAGATACGCAGTATTTT,CASSSGTSASTDTQYF
TRBV25-1,TRBJ1-5,-,-,TGTGCCAGCAGCCCAACAGGGCGAGGCAATCAGCCCCAGCATTTT,CASSPTGRGNQPQHF
TRBV6-5,TRBJ2-5,TRBD2,-,TGTGCCAGCAGTTACGTCGCTAGCGGAGAGACCCAGTACTTC,CASSYVASGETQYF
TRBV14,TRBJ2-1,-,-,TGTGCCAGCAGCCAAGCCTGGGTCTACAATGAGCAGTTCTTC,CASSQAWVYNEQFF
TRBV29-1,TRBJ1-2,-,-,TGCAGCGTTGCACAGGGATCCTATGGCTACACCTTC,CSVAQGSYGYTF
TRBV5-1,TRBJ2-5,-,-,TGCGCCAGCAGCTTGGGAAGCCCACAAGAGACCCAGTACTTC,CASSLGSPQETQYF
TRBV21-1,TRBJ1-5,-,-,TGTGCCAGCAGCAAAGAGTTTGACAGGCTTCATAGCAATCAGCCCCAGCATTTT,CASSKEFDRLHSNQPQHF
TRBV5-1,TRBJ2-2,TRBD2,few,TGCGCCAGCAGCCCTCAGACTAGCGGGATTGCTTCCGGGGAGCTGTTTTTT,CASSPQTSGIASGELFF
TRBV7-2,TRBJ2-7,-,-,TGTGCCAGCTCCACAGGGGGGACTAGTGCCTACGAGCAGTACTTC,CASSTGGTSAYEQYF
TRBV30,TRBJ1-5,-,-,TGTGCCTGGGGGAGGGGGGAACAGCCCCAGCATTTT,CAWGRGEQPQHF
TRBV11-3,TRBJ2-7,TRBD1,-,TGTGCCAGCAGCTCCAGGGGGAGCTCCTACGAGCAGTACTTC,CASSSRGSSYEQYF
TRBV4-3,TRBJ2-7,TRBD1,-,TGCGCCAGCAGCCAGGCCGGGACAGGGCCCCACGAGCAGTACTTC,CASSQAGTGPHEQYF
TRBV24-1,TRBJ2-1,-,-,TGTGCCACCAGTGACCCTACAGGGATGGATGAGCAGTTCTTC,CATSDPTGMDEQFF
TRBV7-2,TRBJ1-5,TRBD1,-,TGTGCCAGCAGCATGACAGGGAACAATCAGCCCCAGCATTTT,CASSMTGNNQPQHF
TRBV18,TRBJ2-2,-,-,TGTGCCAGCTCACAGGACCGAAACACCGGGGAGCTGTTTTTT,CASSQDRNTGELFF
TRBV28,TRBJ1-5,TRBD1,-,TGTGCCAGCAGACCGGGACAGGGATATCAGCCCCAGCATTTT,CASRPGQGYQPQHF
TRBV4-3,TRBJ1-1,-,-,TGCGCCAGCAGCCAAGGGGGGGTCCACGAAGCTTTCTTT,CASSQGGVHEAFF
TRBV5-1,TRBJ2-2,-,few,TGCGCCAGCAGCTTGGGGGGAGACACCGGGGAGCTGTTTTTT,CASSLGGDTGELFF
TRBV7-9,TRBJ1-2,TRBD1,-,TGTGCCAGCAGCTTAGGTTCGGGACAGGGCTATGGCTACACCTTC,CASSLGSGQGYGYTF
TRBV20-1,TRBJ1-1,-,-,TGCAGTGCTTCCTACTACACTGAAGCTTTCTTT,CSASYYTEAFF
TRBV5-1,TRBJ2-5,TRBD2,once,TGCGCCAGCAGCCCCGGACTAGCGGGAGGAACCCAGTACTTC,CASSPGLAGGTQYF
TRBV5-1,TRBJ2-1,TRBD1,-,TGCGCCAGCAGCTTGAGCTTGGGACAGGGTGGCCCCTACAATGAGCAGTTCTTC,CASSLSLGQGGPYNEQFF
TRBV7-7,TRBJ2-2,TRBD1,-,TGTGCTAGCAGCCGAACACCCACAGGGGGGCACGTTAGCACCGGGGAGCTGTTTTTT,CASSRTPTGGHVSTGELFF